The 20 T cell receptor beta chains reported below all come from one sample, sequenced in a study of shared clonotypes between healthy human individuals (dated by TCRdb to about 2020). The library was obtained by the immunoSEQ multiplex PCR assay. TCRdb holds this immuneACCESS table with in-frame rearrangements only. Some clones are missing; in checked studies, unresolved V genes explain under half, and the rest has no known cause. Within this sample are over a million clones, with 95% to 99% of them counted one time only. The ten largest clones capture 0.45% of the sample. Source material: naive CD4+ T cells sorted from blood. Sample cell subset or site, as interpreted from the label and publication: CD45RA+ positively selected. Receptors were obtained from a man younger than 45 in good health.

This clone was seen only once. The V and J genes are TRBV6-1 and TRBJ1-5, with D uncertain. The CDR3 is 12 amino acids. CDR1 is MNHNS and CDR2 is SASEGT in the germline V gene. The V end was cut by 5 bases, the J end by 5 bases, with 7 bases between. The DNA for the CDR3 is TGTGCCAGCAGTCCTTTCTATCAGCCCCAGCATTTT. Translating gives CASSPFYQPQHF.

The chain joins TRBV11-2 to TRBJ2-7, with 7 positions matching TRBD2. Germline V gene lookup returns CDR1 SGHAT and CDR2 FQNNGV. Losses at the gene ends were 2 bases for V and 6 bases for J; bases not matched to a gene: 10. The CDR3 spans 15 residues. Here the CDR3 reads CASSLTGGLTIEQYF. The CDR3 nucleotides read TGTGCCAGCAGCTTAACCGGGGGGTTAACCATCGAGCAGTACTTC. Full variable domain (remainder filled in from reference TRBV11-2 and TRBJ2-7): EAGVAQSPRYKIIEKRQSVAFWCNPISGHATLYWYQQILGQGPKLLIQFQNNGVVDDSQLPKDRFSAERLKGVDSTLKIQPAKLEDSAVYLCASSLTGGLTIEQYFGPGTRLTVT.

The CDR3 loop is CASSPRTGGNGYTF. The CDR3 coding sequence is TGTGCCAGCAGTCCCCGGACAGGGGGCAACGGCTACACCTTC. V is TRBV6-1 and J is TRBJ1-2, with 11 bases that match TRBD1. V gave up 5 bases and J gave up 8 bases; unmatched junction bases: 7. CDR3 length: 14 residues. Germline V gene sequence: CDR1 MNHNS, CDR2 SASEGT.

CDR3 amino acids: CASSLGQDQETQYF. The CDR3 DNA is TGTGCCAGCAGCTTGGGACAGGACCAAGAGACCCAGTACTTC. The gene calls are TRBV5-5 and TRBJ2-5, with D maybe TRBD1 (6 bases). The CDR3 is made up of 14 amino acids. The germline V and J ends were trimmed by 0 bases and 0 bases, with 6 bases remaining between them. From germline, CDR1 is SGHKS and CDR2 YYEKEE (reference sequence).

The gene calls are TRBV28 and TRBJ2-5, with D unclear. Deletions cut 5 bases from V and 0 bases from J, with 16 bases between. CDR3 length: 16 residues. CDR1 is MDHEN, CDR2 SYDVKM, per germline. Here the CDR3 reads CASSPLRTVYQETQYF. As DNA, the CDR3 is TGTGCCAGCAGTCCTCTTCGGACGGTTTACCAAGAGACCCAGTACTTC.

The rearrangement joins TRBV27 to TRBJ2-7, with D tentatively TRBD1 (6 bases). Trimming pared 7 bases from V and 1 base from J, leaving 14 bases between. The germline gives CDR1 MNHEY, CDR2 SMNVEV (reference sequence). The CDR3 totals 14 residues. The CDR3 spells CASKYRVESYEQYF. The CDR3 nucleotides read TGTGCCAGCAAATACAGGGTGGAGTCCTACGAGCAGTACTTC.

DNA of the CDR3: TGCGCCAGCAGTGAGGCAGCGACCCTCTATGGCTACACCTTC. It yields the protein CASSEAATLYGYTF. The genes are TRBV4-1 and TRBJ1-2; D is undetermined. This CDR3 region has 14 residues. From germline, CDR1 is MGHRA and CDR2 YSYEKL. Trimming shortened V by 6 bases and J by 4 bases, and 15 bases separated the two germline ends.

V is TRBV28 and J is TRBJ2-7, with D possibly being TRBD2 (5 bases). CDR3 length: 15 amino acids. The V gene's germline CDR1 is MDHEN and CDR2 SYDVKM. Trimming shortened V by 2 bases and J by 6 bases, and 17 bases separated the two germline ends. The CDR3 loop is CASSLRTLVGSEQYF. CDR3 coding DNA: TGTGCCAGCAGTTTACGGACGTTGGTAGGGAGCGAGCAGTACTTC.

The chain has TRBV7-9 and TRBJ2-7, with D possibly TRBD1 on 6 matching bases. Looked up from germline, CDR1 is SEHNR and CDR2 is FQNEAQ (reference sequence). Trimming stripped 0 bases from V and 2 bases from J, with 17 bases between. There are 17 residues in the CDR3. The CDR3 protein is CASSLASLQGTPYEQYF. The CDR3 DNA is TGTGCCAGCAGCTTAGCGAGCCTGCAGGGGACCCCCTACGAGCAGTACTTC. The whole variable domain, remainder taken from reference TRBV7-9 and TRBJ2-7, is DTGVSQNPRHKITKRGQNVTFRCDPISEHNRLYWYRQTLGQGPEFLTYFQNEAQLEKSRLLSDRFSAERPKGSFSTLEIQRTEQGDSAMYLCASSLASLQGTPYEQYFGPGTRLTVT.

V usage is TRBV11-2 and J usage is TRBJ1-4; D is possibly TRBD1 (6 bases). Trimming cost V 3 bases and J 8 bases, with 19 bases left between them. The CDR3 length is 16 residues. The germline V gene encodes CDR1 SGHAT and CDR2 FQNNGV. The CDR3 here is CASSFAPVGGGEKLFF. Written as DNA, the CDR3 is TGTGCCAGCAGCTTCGCCCCCGTTGGGGGCGGGGAAAAACTGTTTTTT.

This CDR3 is CASSRSGRGETQYF. CDR3 in DNA: TGCGCCAGCAGCCGTTCCGGGAGAGGGGAGACCCAGTACTTC. The gene calls are TRBV4-3 and TRBJ2-5; TRBD2 might be the D (6 bases). The ends were cut back, 4 bases at V and 5 bases at J, with 14 bases in the middle. Germline CDR1 LGHNA, CDR2 YSLEER. CDR3 length equals 14 residues.

This clone has only one observation. J is TRBJ2-7 and V is TRBV5-5; D not resolved. The germline gives CDR1 SGHKS, CDR2 YYEKEE (reference sequence). V was pared by 2 bases and J by 6 bases, with 9 bases between. This CDR3 region has 12 residues. The CDR3: CASSFDRTEQYF. CDR3 nucleotide sequence: TGTGCCAGCAGCTTTGATAGAACCGAGCAGTACTTC.

The CDR3 sequence: CASSSIGTGASGANVLTF. CDR3 DNA: TGTGCCAGCAGCTCCATCGGGACAGGGGCCTCTGGGGCCAACGTCCTGACTTTC. The J gene is TRBJ2-6, the V gene TRBV5-4; 10 bases fit TRBD1. This CDR3 spans 18 amino acids. Germline-derived CDR1 and CDR2 are SGHNT and YYREEE (reference sequence). V dropped 3 bases and J dropped 0; count of bases not matched to a gene: 6.

The chain links TRBV25-1 to TRBJ2-4; TRBD2 agrees at 7 bases. With 4 bases clipped from V and 2 bases from J, the junction kept 11 bases outside the gene matches. Germline values: CDR1 MGHDK, CDR2 SYGVNS. The CDR3 length is 17 residues. The CDR3 protein is CASSALGGGMSKNIQYF. In DNA, the CDR3 is TGTGCCAGCAGTGCCCTCGGGGGAGGGATGTCCAAAAACATTCAGTACTTC.

V usage is TRBV10-2 and J usage is TRBJ2-4, with a weak D call TRBD1 (6 bases). CDR1 is WSHSY and CDR2 is SAAADI in the germline V gene. This CDR3 has 13 residues. Trimming removed 3 bases from V and 9 bases from J, with 12 bases in between. In nucleotides, the CDR3 is TGCGCCAGCAGTGACAGGGGTAGAGGCATTCAGTACTTC. Its translation: CASSDRGRGIQYF.

This chain links TRBV6-1 with TRBJ2-1; D unclear. The CDR3 totals 16 residues. The ends were cut back, 1 base at V and 3 bases at J, with 13 bases in the middle. Germline-derived CDR1 and CDR2 are MNHNS and SASEGT. CDR3 in amino acids: CASSEGYGRGYNEQFF. As DNA, the CDR3 is TGTGCCAGCAGTGAAGGTTACGGCAGAGGCTACAATGAGCAGTTCTTC.

This clone was seen a single time. This chain uses TRBV11-3 with TRBJ2-1; no clear D gene. The CDR3 is 12 residues long. Germline V CDR1 and CDR2: SGHNT, YENEEA. Trimming took off 5 bases at V and 9 bases at J, with 11 bases between the two ends. CDR3: CASSSLGVEQFF. In nucleotides, the CDR3 is TGTGCCAGCAGCAGCCTAGGTGTTGAGCAGTTCTTC.

Remarks on this clone: Other nucleotide sequences in the sample specify the same CDR3. This sequence joins TRBV28 and TRBJ2-7; 9 nucleotides match TRBD1. From germline, CDR1 is MDHEN and CDR2 SYDVKM. CDR3 size: 14 residues. V was clipped by 5 bases and J by 3 bases; unmatched bases: 5. The CDR3 here is CASSLLGQGYEQYF. Written as DNA, the CDR3 is TGTGCCAGCAGTCTCTTGGGACAGGGCTACGAGCAGTACTTC.

On this clone: Other DNA variants within this sample encode the same CDR3. This chain connects TRBV5-1 to TRBJ2-3; 7 nucleotides match TRBD2. CDR1 SGHRS and CDR2 YFSETQ come from the germline V gene. The CDR3 sequence is 15 residues long. Germline trimming cut 3 bases from V and 2 bases from J; bases unmatched to any gene: 6. The CDR3 protein is CASSSGLADTDTQYF. The CDR3 DNA is TGCGCCAGCAGCTCCGGCCTAGCGGACACAGATACGCAGTATTTT.

The chain is built from TRBV5-1 and TRBJ2-7; 7 nucleotides line up with TRBD1. The length of the CDR3 is 14 residues. With V trimmed by 3 bases and J by 7 bases, 10 bases remained unmatched. Germline V gives CDR1 SGHRS, CDR2 YFSETQ. For the CDR3, the DNA is TGCGCCAGCAGCTCTTTTTTAGGGGGCGAAGAGCAGTACTTC. Translation gives CASSSFLGGEEQYF.